These T cell receptor beta chains were read from a single sample in a study of blood T cell repertoires in COVID-19. TCRdb keeps only in-frame clones here, not all; method: immunoSEQ multiplex PCR. The table lists tens of thousands of clones, 88% of them singletons, with roughly 13% in the top ten. Sequenced sample: peripheral blood. The receptors were sampled from a human donor with active COVID-19. The donor label of this sample is uncertain. The CDR3 runs from the conserved cysteine through the conserved F or W. Each record gives: V gene, D gene, CDR3 length, J gene, clone size, CDR3 protein, CDR3 DNA. A D gene is named only where the DNA matches it firmly. Rows give clone size only sometimes, using once, few, many, or a class for an expanded clone.

v_call: TRBV10-3; d_call: -; cdr3_length: 12; j_call: TRBJ1-2; clone_size: -; cdr3_aa: CAISEEEIGYTF; cdr3_nt: TGTGCCATCAGTGAAGAGGAGATCGGCTACACCTTC
v_call: TRBV12-5; d_call: TRBD1; cdr3_length: 16; j_call: TRBJ2-1; clone_size: -; cdr3_aa: CASGLAKTGEYNEQFF; cdr3_nt: TGTGCTAGTGGTTTGGCCAAGACAGGGGAATACAATGAGCAGTTCTTC
v_call: TRBV10-2; d_call: TRBD1; cdr3_length: 12; j_call: TRBJ2-7; clone_size: -; cdr3_aa: CASSQGANEQYF; cdr3_nt: TGCGCCAGCAGTCAGGGGGCAAACGAGCAGTACTTC
v_call: TRBV5-1; d_call: -; cdr3_length: 13; j_call: TRBJ1-1; clone_size: -; cdr3_aa: CASSLSRNTEAFF; cdr3_nt: TGCGCCAGCAGCTTGTCCAGGAACACTGAAGCTTTCTTT
v_call: TRBV11-2; d_call: -; cdr3_length: 13; j_call: TRBJ2-3; clone_size: once; cdr3_aa: CASGLLRSDTQYF; cdr3_nt: TGTGCCAGCGGGCTTCTTAGGTCAGATACGCAGTATTTT
v_call: TRBV5-4; d_call: TRBD1; cdr3_length: 13; j_call: TRBJ2-3; clone_size: -; cdr3_aa: CASSPGRGDTQYF; cdr3_nt: TGTGCCAGCAGCCCCGGCAGGGGGGATACGCAGTATTTT
v_call: TRBV5-1; d_call: -; cdr3_length: 14; j_call: TRBJ2-7; clone_size: -; cdr3_aa: CASSGQGGTYEQYF; cdr3_nt: TGCGCCAGCAGCGGTCAGGGGGGCACCTACGAGCAGTACTTC
v_call: TRBV5-1; d_call: -; cdr3_length: 14; j_call: TRBJ2-7; clone_size: -; cdr3_aa: CASSFSARVNEQYF; cdr3_nt: TGCGCCAGCAGCTTTTCGGCTAGAGTGAACGAGCAGTACTTC
v_call: TRBV5-8; d_call: TRBD1; cdr3_length: 15; j_call: TRBJ2-5; clone_size: -; cdr3_aa: CASSLATGFLETQYF; cdr3_nt: TGTGCCAGCAGCTTGGCGACAGGGTTTCTAGAGACCCAGTACTTC
v_call: TRBV5-1; d_call: TRBD2; cdr3_length: 18; j_call: TRBJ2-5; clone_size: -; cdr3_aa: CASSLGPFLAGNQETQYF; cdr3_nt: TGCGCCAGCAGCTTGGGGCCCTTCCTAGCGGGGAACCAAGAGACCCAGTACTTC
v_call: TRBV12-5; d_call: TRBD1; cdr3_length: 20; j_call: TRBJ2-6; clone_size: -; cdr3_aa: CASGLPSSGQANSGANVLTF; cdr3_nt: TGTGCTAGTGGTTTGCCTTCTTCGGGACAGGCCAACTCTGGGGCCAACGTCCTGACTTTC
v_call: TRBV30; d_call: -; cdr3_length: 11; j_call: TRBJ2-1; clone_size: -; cdr3_aa: CAWGEAHEQFF; cdr3_nt: TGTGCCTGGGGGGAGGCCCATGAGCAGTTCTTC
v_call: TRBV6-4; d_call: TRBD1; cdr3_length: 13; j_call: TRBJ1-6; clone_size: once; cdr3_aa: CASSADRDSPLHF; cdr3_nt: TGTGCCAGCAGTGCCGACAGGGATTCACCCCTCCACTTT
v_call: TRBV6-5; d_call: -; cdr3_length: 14; j_call: TRBJ1-3; clone_size: -; cdr3_aa: CASSPDTSGNTIYF; cdr3_nt: TGTGCCAGCAGCCCAGACACCTCTGGAAACACCATATATTTT
v_call: TRBV9; d_call: TRBD1; cdr3_length: 15; j_call: TRBJ1-1; clone_size: -; cdr3_aa: CASSKGTDTNTEAFF; cdr3_nt: TGTGCCAGCAGCAAAGGGACAGACACGAACACTGAAGCTTTCTTT
v_call: TRBV19; d_call: -; cdr3_length: 16; j_call: TRBJ2-2; clone_size: -; cdr3_aa: CASSPHRRENTGELFF; cdr3_nt: TGTGCCAGTAGTCCCCATCGTCGGGAGAACACCGGGGAGCTGTTTTTT
v_call: TRBV19; d_call: TRBD1; cdr3_length: 14; j_call: TRBJ2-7; clone_size: -; cdr3_aa: CASSTGTAIREQYF; cdr3_nt: TGTGCCAGTAGTACTGGGACAGCCATCCGCGAGCAGTACTTC
v_call: TRBV9; d_call: -; cdr3_length: 12; j_call: TRBJ2-2; clone_size: -; cdr3_aa: CASSVALGELFF; cdr3_nt: TGTGCCAGCAGCGTAGCTCTCGGGGAGCTGTTTTTT
v_call: TRBV7-9; d_call: TRBD2; cdr3_length: 17; j_call: TRBJ2-4; clone_size: -; cdr3_aa: CASSTGGLDSRRNIQYF; cdr3_nt: TGTGCCAGCAGCACGGGGGGGTTAGACTCGAGACGAAACATTCAGTACTTC
v_call: TRBV5-1; d_call: -; cdr3_length: 16; j_call: TRBJ1-3; clone_size: -; cdr3_aa: CASSDTGTLSGNTIYF; cdr3_nt: TGCGCCAGCAGCGATACCGGGACACTCTCTGGAAACACCATATATTTT
v_call: TRBV4-3; d_call: -; cdr3_length: 14; j_call: TRBJ2-7; clone_size: -; cdr3_aa: CASSPQKGVGEQYF; cdr3_nt: TGCGCCAGCAGCCCTCAAAAAGGGGTGGGCGAGCAGTACTTC
v_call: TRBV6-2/TRBV6-3; d_call: -; cdr3_length: 15; j_call: TRBJ2-1; clone_size: -; cdr3_aa: CASSYSGAGAREQFF; cdr3_nt: TGTGCCAGCAGTTACTCGGGGGCGGGGGCAAGGGAGCAGTTCTTC
v_call: TRBV15; d_call: TRBD1; cdr3_length: 13; j_call: TRBJ1-5; clone_size: -; cdr3_aa: CATGQGPAQPQHF; cdr3_nt: TGTGCCACCGGACAGGGTCCAGCCCAGCCCCAGCATTTT
v_call: TRBV30; d_call: -; cdr3_length: 13; j_call: TRBJ1-4; clone_size: -; cdr3_aa: CAWSTGWNEKLFF; cdr3_nt: TGTGCCTGGAGTACGGGTTGGAATGAAAAACTGTTTTTT
v_call: TRBV6-9; d_call: -; cdr3_length: 15; j_call: TRBJ2-7; clone_size: -; cdr3_aa: CASSQTALESYEQYF; cdr3_nt: TGTGCCAGCAGTCAAACTGCGCTAGAATCCTACGAGCAGTACTTC
v_call: TRBV10-3; d_call: -; cdr3_length: 16; j_call: TRBJ2-7; clone_size: -; cdr3_aa: CAISESQDSLSYEQYF; cdr3_nt: TGTGCCATCAGTGAGTCGCAGGACAGTCTATCCTACGAGCAGTACTTC
v_call: TRBV4-1; d_call: -; cdr3_length: 14; j_call: TRBJ1-1; clone_size: -; cdr3_aa: CASSQRQETTEAFF; cdr3_nt: TGCGCCAGCAGCCAAAGACAGGAGACCACTGAAGCTTTCTTT
v_call: TRBV2; d_call: TRBD2; cdr3_length: 15; j_call: TRBJ2-1; clone_size: -; cdr3_aa: CASSRSGSSYNEQFF; cdr3_nt: TGTGCCAGCAGCAGGAGCGGGAGCTCCTACAATGAGCAGTTCTTC
v_call: TRBV30; d_call: TRBD1; cdr3_length: 13; j_call: TRBJ1-4; clone_size: once; cdr3_aa: CAWSFQGAEKLFF; cdr3_nt: TGTGCCTGGAGTTTCCAGGGGGCGGAAAAACTGTTTTTT
v_call: TRBV6-5; d_call: -; cdr3_length: 14; j_call: TRBJ1-2; clone_size: -; cdr3_aa: CASRGLGARWGYTF; cdr3_nt: TGTGCCAGCAGAGGATTGGGGGCGCGGTGGGGCTACACCTTC
v_call: TRBV11-3; d_call: TRBD1; cdr3_length: 15; j_call: TRBJ1-1; clone_size: -; cdr3_aa: CASSPGTGRNTEAFF; cdr3_nt: TGTGCCAGCAGCCCTGGGACAGGCCGGAACACTGAAGCTTTCTTT
v_call: TRBV6-5; d_call: -; cdr3_length: 15; j_call: TRBJ1-1; clone_size: -; cdr3_aa: CASSYSWQGSTEAFF; cdr3_nt: TGTGCCAGCAGTTACTCTTGGCAGGGATCCACTGAAGCTTTCTTT
v_call: TRBV7-2; d_call: -; cdr3_length: 13; j_call: TRBJ2-1; clone_size: few; cdr3_aa: CASSEDYFNEQFF; cdr3_nt: TGTGCCAGCTCCGAGGACTACTTCAATGAGCAGTTCTTC
v_call: TRBV7-3; d_call: -; cdr3_length: 16; j_call: TRBJ2-3; clone_size: once; cdr3_aa: CASSFTREIGADTQYF; cdr3_nt: TGTGCCAGCAGCTTTACCCGGGAGATTGGCGCAGATACGCAGTATTTT
v_call: TRBV7-9; d_call: TRBD1; cdr3_length: 13; j_call: TRBJ2-2; clone_size: few; cdr3_aa: CASTTGFDGELFF; cdr3_nt: TGTGCCAGCACGACAGGGTTTGACGGGGAGCTGTTTTTT
v_call: TRBV12-3/TRBV12-4; d_call: -; cdr3_length: 13; j_call: TRBJ2-1; clone_size: -; cdr3_aa: CASSRTGANEQFF; cdr3_nt: TGTGCCAGCAGCCGGACGGGAGCCAATGAGCAGTTCTTC
v_call: TRBV20-1; d_call: -; cdr3_length: 10; j_call: TRBJ2-1; clone_size: once; cdr3_aa: CRSFFNEQFF; cdr3_nt: TGCAGGTCCTTTTTCAATGAGCAGTTCTTC
v_call: TRBV2; d_call: -; cdr3_length: 13; j_call: TRBJ1-5; clone_size: -; cdr3_aa: CASSVDRPQPQHF; cdr3_nt: TGTGCCAGCAGTGTGGACAGACCTCAGCCCCAGCATTTT
v_call: TRBV18; d_call: -; cdr3_length: 12; j_call: TRBJ2-7; clone_size: -; cdr3_aa: CASSPAGDEQYF; cdr3_nt: TGTGCCAGCTCACCAGCAGGGGACGAGCAGTACTTC
v_call: TRBV7-2; d_call: TRBD1; cdr3_length: 14; j_call: TRBJ1-2; clone_size: once; cdr3_aa: CASSRDRGAYGYTF; cdr3_nt: TGTGCCAGCAGCAGGGACAGGGGAGCCTATGGCTACACCTTC
v_call: TRBV7-9; d_call: TRBD1; cdr3_length: 15; j_call: TRBJ1-4; clone_size: -; cdr3_aa: CASSPRWGTDEKLFF; cdr3_nt: TGTGCCAGCAGCCCCCGGTGGGGGACAGATGAAAAACTGTTTTTT
v_call: TRBV2; d_call: TRBD1; cdr3_length: 16; j_call: TRBJ1-5; clone_size: few; cdr3_aa: CASSKSGTGGNQPQHF; cdr3_nt: TGTGCCAGCAGTAAATCCGGGACAGGGGGCAATCAGCCCCAGCATTTT
v_call: TRBV5-1; d_call: TRBD1; cdr3_length: 16; j_call: TRBJ1-3; clone_size: -; cdr3_aa: CASSLTGTGAENTIYF; cdr3_nt: TGCGCCAGCAGCTTAACCGGGACAGGGGCGGAAAACACCATATATTTT
v_call: TRBV20-1; d_call: -; cdr3_length: 11; j_call: TRBJ2-1; clone_size: -; cdr3_aa: CSAYREGEQFF; cdr3_nt: TGCAGTGCTTACAGGGAGGGTGAGCAGTTCTTC
v_call: TRBV9; d_call: -; cdr3_length: 15; j_call: TRBJ1-3; clone_size: -; cdr3_aa: CASSVASGSGNTIYF; cdr3_nt: TGTGCCAGCAGCGTAGCCTCAGGCTCTGGAAACACCATATATTTT
v_call: TRBV11-2; d_call: -; cdr3_length: 15; j_call: TRBJ2-7; clone_size: -; cdr3_aa: CASSDRLRISYEQYF; cdr3_nt: TGTGCCAGCAGCGACAGGCTTAGAATCTCCTACGAGCAGTACTTC
v_call: TRBV7-9; d_call: -; cdr3_length: 14; j_call: TRBJ1-1; clone_size: once; cdr3_aa: CASSLVYRDVIAFF; cdr3_nt: TGTGCCAGCAGCTTAGTTTACAGGGACGTGATCGCTTTCTTT
v_call: TRBV7-2; d_call: TRBD2; cdr3_length: 18; j_call: TRBJ2-2; clone_size: -; cdr3_aa: CASSLGTSSRRITGELFF; cdr3_nt: TGTGCCAGCAGCTTAGGGACTAGCTCTCGTAGGATTACCGGGGAGCTGTTTTTT
v_call: TRBV6-5; d_call: TRBD1; cdr3_length: 16; j_call: TRBJ1-4; clone_size: -; cdr3_aa: CASSYSQGQGTEKLFF; cdr3_nt: TGTGCCAGCAGTTACTCGCAAGGACAGGGGACTGAAAAACTGTTTTTT
v_call: TRBV28; d_call: TRBD1; cdr3_length: 15; j_call: TRBJ1-2; clone_size: -; cdr3_aa: CASSPGQGRNYGYTF; cdr3_nt: TGTGCCAGCAGTCCGGGACAGGGACGCAACTATGGCTACACCTTC
v_call: TRBV9; d_call: -; cdr3_length: 15; j_call: TRBJ1-4; clone_size: -; cdr3_aa: CASSPLGAEGEKLFF; cdr3_nt: TGTGCCAGCAGCCCTCTAGGGGCGGAGGGTGAAAAACTGTTTTTT
v_call: TRBV5-6; d_call: -; cdr3_length: 15; j_call: TRBJ2-7; clone_size: -; cdr3_aa: CASSSPTRYSYEQYF; cdr3_nt: TGTGCCAGCAGCTCACCCACTAGATACTCCTACGAGCAGTACTTC
v_call: TRBV4-3; d_call: -; cdr3_length: 12; j_call: TRBJ1-4; clone_size: -; cdr3_aa: CASSRANEKLFF; cdr3_nt: TGCGCCAGCAGCCGAGCTAATGAAAAACTGTTTTTT
v_call: TRBV11-2; d_call: TRBD1; cdr3_length: 12; j_call: TRBJ1-3; clone_size: -; cdr3_aa: CASSFRGDTIYF; cdr3_nt: TGTGCCAGCAGCTTCAGGGGGGACACCATATATTTT
v_call: TRBV18; d_call: -; cdr3_length: 14; j_call: TRBJ2-7; clone_size: -; cdr3_aa: CASSPLSFTYEQYF; cdr3_nt: TGTGCCAGCTCACCCCTCAGTTTCACCTACGAGCAGTACTTC
v_call: TRBV7-8; d_call: -; cdr3_length: 13; j_call: TRBJ2-7; clone_size: -; cdr3_aa: CASGVVGASEQYF; cdr3_nt: TGTGCCAGCGGAGTAGTGGGGGCGAGTGAGCAGTACTTC
v_call: TRBV7-9; d_call: -; cdr3_length: 16; j_call: TRBJ2-4; clone_size: few; cdr3_aa: CASSPTAGKTKNIQYF; cdr3_nt: TGTGCCAGCAGCCCAACCGCAGGGAAAACCAAAAACATTCAGTACTTC